Included here is one T cell receptor beta chain sequence, with context. Per germline, CDR1 PRHDT and CDR2 FYEKMQ (reference sequence). This CDR3 region has 17 residues. V was shortened by 1 base and J by 0 bases, with 15 bases between the two germline ends. The record originates from a study of blood T cell repertoires in COVID-19. Background on the study: PBMCs, B-cell-depleted T cells, or T cells were the source of the cDNA or gDNA that made up the material.

Original data processing: Amplification of reference gene primers provided the estimated nucleated cell counts. Assay: immunoSEQ multiplex PCR; the TCRdb copy retains only in-frame clones and omits some. Clonal size and the V and J genes are those of that table, whereas D and trimming came from the DNA. The table records about 99,000 clones, 70% to 90% of them present only once. The receptor was isolated from a human donor in a cohort sampled during active COVID-19. The sample was peripheral blood. V usage is TRBV13 and J usage is TRBJ2-5; perhaps TRBD2 as D (5 bases). The CDR3 loop reads CASSLEALAGNQETQYF. CDR3 in DNA: TGTGCCAGCAGCTTAGAAGCCTTGGCCGGGAACCAAGAGACCCAGTACTTC.